A single sample is the source of the 29 T cell receptor beta chains below, sequenced in a study of beta chain features in type 1 diabetes (dated by TCRdb to between 2018 and 2020). Libraries were prepared through the immunoSEQ multiplex PCR assay. All of the isolated RNA was reverse transcribed with the High Capacity cDNA Reverse Transcription Kit, so expressed TCRB transcripts were sequenced. TCRdb stores this immuneACCESS table with in-frame sequences only. Part of the clones is absent; in the studies checked, under half of the shortfall reflects unresolved V genes, and no reason is known for the rest. The sample table holds a few hundred thousand clones, of which 27% were seen once. The ten largest account for approximately 4% of the sample. The material sequenced was central memory CD4+ T cells from blood. Receptors were obtained from a man aged 25 to 40 in good health.

The gene calls are TRBV7-2 and TRBJ2-2; possibly TRBD1 for D (6 bases). The CDR3 has 13 amino acids. V was cut by 6 bases and J by 6 bases, with 11 bases left in between. The germline gives CDR1 SGHTA, CDR2 FQGNSA. CDR3 sequence (DNA): TGTGCCAGCAGACCTGGGGGCCCCGGGGAGCTGTTTTTT. It specifies CASRPGGPGELFF.

In DNA form, the CDR3 reads TGTGCCAGCAGCCAAAACAGGGGTCGGAATGAGCAGTTCTTC. It yields the protein CASSQNRGRNEQFF. V and J are TRBV14 and TRBJ2-1, with 7 nucleotides matching TRBD1. The CDR3 totals 14 residues. Unmatched junction bases numbered 5, after V lost 2 bases and J lost 7 bases. The germline CDR1 and CDR2 sequences are SGHDN and FVKESK. The whole variable domain, filled in from reference TRBV14 and TRBJ2-1, reads EAGVTQFPSHSVIEKGQTVTLRCDPISGHDNLYWYRRVMGKEIKFLLHFVKESKQDESGMPNNRFLAERTGGTYSTLKVQPAELEDSGVYFCASSQNRGRNEQFFGPGTRLTVL.

The chain links TRBV5-1 to TRBJ2-7; TRBD1 might be the D (5 bases). CDR1 is SGHRS, CDR2 YFSETQ, per germline. CDR3 length equals 12 residues. V was shortened by 2 bases and J by 5 bases, with 8 bases between the two germline ends. CDR3 residues: CASSFQGNEQYF. CDR3 DNA: TGCGCCAGCAGCTTCCAGGGCAACGAGCAGTACTTC.

This clone was counted only a few times. This chain joins TRBV9 and TRBJ2-5; unclear D gene. The DNA end favors TRBJ2-7, so the J call may be wrong. In germline, CDR1 is SGDLS, CDR2 YYNGEE. This CDR3 spans 12 amino acids. Here the CDR3 reads CASSPATNEQYF. The CDR3 DNA follows: TGTGCCAGCAGTCCTGCAACCAACGAGCAGTACTTC.

This clone was picked up a small number of times. V and J are TRBV30 and TRBJ2-5, with 10 bases that match TRBD1. In germline, CDR1 is GTSNPN, CDR2 SVGIG (reference sequence). The CDR3 runs 12 residues. The chain's CDR3 is CAGDRGGETQYF. CDR3 sequence (DNA): TGTGCTGGGGACAGGGGCGGAGAGACCCAGTACTTC.

This chain joins TRBV28 and TRBJ1-1; TRBD1 agrees at 8 bases. Germline CDR1 MDHEN, CDR2 SYDVKM. This CDR3 has 17 residues. V shed 2 bases, J shed 2 bases, and the junction held 10 bases outside the gene matches. The CDR3 DNA reads TGTGCCAGCAGTTTACAAGGCAGGGGGCTAAGTAACACTGAAGCTTTCTTT. It is translated as CASSLQGRGLSNTEAFF.

This clone was observed a few times. This chain links TRBV5-4 with TRBJ2-7; 8 bases line up with TRBD1. This CDR3 spans 14 amino acids. Germline loops: CDR1 SGHNT, CDR2 YYREEE (reference sequence). The junction had 4 bases not matched to a gene; V was cut back by 4 bases and J by 1 base. This CDR3 reads CASSKTGGSYEQYF. The CDR3 DNA reads as TGTGCCAGCAGCAAAACAGGGGGTTCCTACGAGCAGTACTTC.

The chain couples TRBV18 to TRBJ2-1; TRBD2 aligns across 13 bases. CDR1 is KGHSH and CDR2 is LQKENI in the germline V gene. The trim removed 3 bases at V and 9 bases at J, leaving 11 bases unmatched. The CDR3 runs 17 residues. The CDR3: CASSPSILAGGPIEQFF. The CDR3, as DNA: TGTGCCAGCTCACCTTCGATACTAGCGGGAGGGCCTATTGAGCAGTTCTTC.

This clone has just a few counts. V and J are TRBV19 and TRBJ1-5, with TRBD1 identical over 9 bases. Germline V gene sequence: CDR1 LNHDA, CDR2 SQIVND (reference sequence). V gave up 8 bases and J gave up 5 bases; unmatched junction bases: 4. This CDR3 has 13 amino acids. DNA of the CDR3: TGTGCCAGTGGGACAGGGCAACATCAGCCCCAGCATTTT. It specifies CASGTGQHQPQHF.

J is TRBJ2-1 and V is TRBV7-2; perhaps TRBD2 as D (5 bases). This CDR3 spans 16 amino acids. CDR1 is SGHTA, CDR2 FQGNSA, per germline. V was clipped by 0 bases and J by 6 bases, with 15 bases between them. The CDR3 loop is CASSLAAGARTNEQFF. As DNA, the CDR3 is TGTGCCAGCAGCTTAGCGGCGGGCGCTAGGACCAATGAGCAGTTCTTC. The entire variable domain, with the rest obtained from reference TRBV7-2 and TRBJ2-1, is as follows: GAGVSQSPSNKVTEKGKDVELRCDPISGHTALYWYRQSLGQGLEFLIYFQGNSAPDKSGLPSDRFSAERTGGSVSTLTIQRTQQEDSAVYLCASSLAAGARTNEQFFGPGTRLTVL.

This clone was seen a few times. This chain joins TRBV25-1 and TRBJ1-1; a possible D gene is TRBD1 (5 bases). CDR3 length: 13 amino acids. Germline V gene sequence: CDR1 MGHDK, CDR2 SYGVNS. V was shortened by 7 bases and J by 1 base, with 10 bases between the two germline ends. The CDR3 loop reads CASTIGQNTEAFF. The CDR3 bases are TGTGCCAGCACCATTGGACAGAACACTGAAGCTTTCTTT.

The chain joins TRBV25-1 to TRBJ2-1, with 7 bases fitting TRBD2. The V and J ends lost 5 bases and 0 bases, in that order; junction bases with no gene match: 4. The CDR3 runs to 15 residues. Germline V gene data show CDR1 as MGHDK and CDR2 as SYGVNS. CDR3 protein: CASSLAGLSYNEQFF. Here the CDR3 DNA reads TGTGCCAGCAGTTTAGCGGGCCTCTCCTACAATGAGCAGTTCTTC.

Here the CDR3 DNA reads TGCAGCGTCGTTGAGAATGGCTACACCTTC. As protein: CSVVENGYTF. V gene TRBV29-1 combines with J gene TRBJ1-2, with D uncertain. Germline V gives CDR1 SQVTM, CDR2 ANQGSEA. CDR3 length: 10 amino acids. The V and J ends lost 6 bases and 6 bases respectively, with 8 bases between them.

The chain links TRBV7-9 to TRBJ2-2, with D possibly being TRBD1 (6 bases). Between the trimmed V and J ends, which lost 2 bases and 5 bases, there was a span of 12 bases. The CDR3 covers 15 residues. Germline CDR1 SEHNR, CDR2 FQNEAQ (reference sequence). CDR3 nucleotide sequence: TGTGCCAGCAGCTTATACAGGGACGGAACCGGGGAGCTGTTTTTT. It translates to CASSLYRDGTGELFF.

There are a few counts of this clone. The rearrangement links TRBV10-3 to TRBJ2-3; 11 bases fit TRBD2. Germline CDR1 reads ENHRY; CDR2 reads SYGVKD. The CDR3 runs to 15 residues. V shed 11 bases, J shed 5 bases, and the junction held 12 bases outside the gene matches. This CDR3 reads CAHRDTGLAGDTQYF. CDR3 nucleotides: TGTGCCCACCGGGACACCGGACTAGCGGGAGATACGCAGTATTTT.

CDR3 nucleotide sequence: TGCAGCGTTGAAGATCACAGCTCCTACAATGAGCAGTTCTTC. Protein product: CSVEDHSSYNEQFF. The chain couples TRBV29-1 to TRBJ2-1; D not certain. Germline CDR1 SQVTM, CDR2 ANQGSEA. Trimming shortened V by 0 bases and J by 0 bases, and 6 bases separated the two germline ends. CDR3 length equals 14 residues.

Of note for this clone: The same CDR3 can be traced to other DNA sequences in this sample. The chain combines TRBV30 with TRBJ1-5; D gene uncertain. The CDR3 is made up of 13 amino acids. From germline, CDR1 is GTSNPN and CDR2 SVGIG (reference sequence). Between the trimmed V and J ends, which lost 0 bases and 4 bases, there was a span of 7 bases. For the CDR3, the DNA is TGTGCCTGGAGTGTAGATAGTAATCAGCCCCAGCATTTT. Translation gives CAWSVDSNQPQHF.

The chain couples TRBV19 to TRBJ1-3; the D gene is possibly TRBD1 (6 bases). The CDR3 length is 14 residues. V lost 5 bases and J lost 3, with 11 bases in between. Germline V gives CDR1 LNHDA, CDR2 SQIVND (reference sequence). CDR3: CASSARTVGNTIYF. CDR3 DNA sequence: TGTGCCAGTAGTGCAAGGACAGTTGGAAACACCATATATTTT.

The chain links TRBV30 to TRBJ2-1; maybe TRBD2 (5 bases). This CDR3 region has 16 residues. CDR1 is GTSNPN and CDR2 is SVGIG in the germline V gene (reference sequence). Trimming removed 3 bases at V and 3 bases at J, with 18 bases between. CDR3: CAWSAQRLGNYNEQFF. Written as DNA, the CDR3 is TGTGCCTGGAGCGCTCAGAGGCTCGGGAACTACAATGAGCAGTTCTTC.

A few counts support this clone. The chain has TRBV23-1 and TRBJ2-5; 10 bases match TRBD1. TRBV23-1 is known as an ORF, though its function is uncertain. CDR3 size: 15 residues. Trimming cost V 1 base and J 4 bases; bases outside gene matches: 3. CDR3 loop: CASSQFGQGGETQYF. CDR3 coding DNA: TGCGCCAGCAGTCAATTCGGACAGGGGGGAGAGACCCAGTACTTC.

The V gene is TRBV7-2, the J gene TRBJ2-1; 11 bases agree with TRBD2. The CDR3 runs to 14 residues. Looked up from germline, CDR1 is SGHTA and CDR2 is FQGNSA. Unmatched junction bases numbered 3, after V lost 5 bases and J lost 6 bases. The DNA of the CDR3 is TGTGCCAGCAGCCTTAGCGGGGGGGTCAATGAGCAGTTCTTC. Its protein is CASSLSGGVNEQFF. Supplemented by reference TRBV7-2 and TRBJ2-1, the full variable domain reads GAGVSQSPSNKVTEKGKDVELRCDPISGHTALYWYRQSLGQGLEFLIYFQGNSAPDKSGLPSDRFSAERTGGSVSTLTIQRTQQEDSAVYLCASSLSGGVNEQFFGPGTRLTVL.

This clone was counted between two and nine times. The CDR3 DNA reads as TGCGCCAGCAGCCCGACAGCACAAGAGACCCAGTACTTC. Amino acid sequence: CASSPTAQETQYF. This chain links TRBV5-1 with TRBJ2-5, with D possibly matching TRBD1 (5 bases). Per germline, CDR1 SGHRS and CDR2 YFSETQ. The CDR3 is 13 amino acids. V lost 4 bases and J 2 bases, leaving 9 bases between the germline ends.

The chain uses TRBV29-1 and TRBJ1-1, with 8 bases lining up with TRBD1. Looked up from germline, CDR1 is SQVTM and CDR2 is ANQGSEA. The V gene end was trimmed by 7 bases and the J gene end by 4 bases; junction bases not matched to a gene: 8. The CDR3 totals 13 residues. The DNA of the CDR3 is TGCAGCGCCCGCAGGGGGCCGGGCACTGAAGCTTTCTTT. Its protein is CSARRGPGTEAFF.

Only a few counts were recorded for this clone. The chain has TRBV5-4 and TRBJ2-5, with D perhaps given as TRBD1 or TRBD2 (5 bases each). Deletions cut 3 bases from V and 2 bases from J, with 14 bases between. There are 15 residues in the CDR3. CDR1 is SGHNT, CDR2 YYREEE, per germline (reference sequence). CDR3: CASSSPKGPQETQYF. In DNA, the CDR3 is TGTGCCAGCAGCTCCCCGAAGGGACCACAAGAGACCCAGTACTTC. Full variable domain (remainder filled in from reference TRBV5-4 and TRBJ2-5): ETGVTQSPTHLIKTRGQQVTLRCSSQSGHNTVSWYQQALGQGPQFIFQYYREEENGRGNFPPRFSGLQFPNYSSELNVNALELDDSALYLCASSSPKGPQETQYFGPGTRLLVL.

The chain is built from TRBV27 and TRBJ1-2, with 7 bases fitting TRBD1. The CDR3 is 13 residues long. Germline lookup yields CDR1 MNHEY and CDR2 SMNVEV (reference sequence). V lost 6 bases and J lost 6; bases outside the gene matches: 7. For the CDR3, the DNA is TGTGCCAGCAGACTAACAGGGGACCATGGCTACACCTTC. This gives the protein CASRLTGDHGYTF.

A remark on this clone: The junction shows a germline mismatch at one end, possibly a read error. The CDR3 bases are TGTGCCTGGAGTGAGGGGGGACACCCGGGGAGGGACTTC. This gives the protein CAWSEGGHPGRDF. V is TRBV30 and J is TRBJ2-4; a possible D gene is TRBD2 (7 bases). Germline CDR1 and CDR2: GTSNPN and SVGIG (reference sequence). This CDR3 spans 13 amino acids.

In this sample, this clone turned up a few times. The chain couples TRBV29-1 to TRBJ2-3, with TRBD2 identical over 8 bases. The CDR3 has 14 residues. V lost 5 bases to trimming and J lost 6 bases; unmatched junction nucleotides: 10. Germline CDR1 reads SQVTM; CDR2 reads ANQGSEA. The CDR3 nucleotides are TGCAGCGTTATGGGGAGCGGGAGTATCGATACGCAGTATTTT. Its protein product is CSVMGSGSIDTQYF.

This clone showed up just once. CDR3 residues: CAIKGTFDNSPLHF. In DNA, the CDR3 is TGTGCCATCAAGGGGACATTCGATAATTCACCCCTCCACTTT. The chain joins TRBV2 to TRBJ1-6, with D possibly TRBD1 on 6 matching bases. The CDR3 has 14 amino acids. CDR1 is SNHLY and CDR2 is FYNNEI in the germline V gene. Trimming removed 10 bases at V and 5 bases at J, with 15 bases between.

The chain uses TRBV30 and TRBJ1-5; maybe TRBD1 (5 bases). The CDR3 spans 13 residues. CDR1 and CDR2 (germline): GTSNPN, SVGIG (reference sequence). V was clipped by 2 bases and J by 5 bases, with 10 bases between them. CDR3 protein: CAWSTGDDQPQHF. In DNA form, the CDR3 reads TGTGCCTGGAGTACGGGGGACGATCAGCCCCAGCATTTT.